The rows below give T cell receptor beta chains drawn from one sample of a study of blood T cell repertoires in COVID-19. Assay used: immunoSEQ multiplex PCR; TCRdb lists only in-frame clones, some missing. This table holds about 260,000 clones, around 86% found once. Specimen: peripheral blood. The receptors were sampled from a man between 35 and 55 years old with active or convalescent COVID-19. Both conserved end residues are part of each CDR3. Each record gives: D gene, V gene, clone size, J gene, CDR3 DNA, CDR3 protein. D genes are given only for firm matches. Expanded clones get a size class; other rows say once, few or many, or leave the size out.

NA	TRBV7-8	NA	TRBJ2-5	TGTGCCAGCAGCCCCCTAGTAGCGGAAGAGACCCAGTACTTC	CASSPLVAEETQYF
NA	TRBV20-1	NA	TRBJ2-7	TGCAGTGCTAGTCGGGCGAAGGGGCCCCACGAGCAGTACTTC	CSASRAKGPHEQYF
TRBD1	TRBV4-1	NA	TRBJ1-1	TGCGCCAGCAGCCAAGGCCCCTCGACAGGGGAAATGAACACTGAAGCTTTCTTT	CASSQGPSTGEMNTEAFF
NA	TRBV27	NA	TRBJ1-2	TGTGCCAGCAGTTCGGGAAGTGGCTACACCTTC	CASSSGSGYTF
NA	TRBV25-1	few	TRBJ2-5	TGTGCCAGCAGTGTGGGGTTAAACGGTAGCGTACAAGAGACCCAGTACTTC	CASSVGLNGSVQETQYF
NA	TRBV7-3	few	TRBJ2-6	TGTGCCAGCAGCTTAAAGGTAAGGGGGACCAACGTCCTGACTTTC	CASSLKVRGTNVLTF
TRBD2	TRBV5-1	NA	TRBJ2-7	TGCGCCAGCAGCCGAGGGGAGCGGGGTGCGGGGGAGCAGTACTTC	CASSRGERGAGEQYF
TRBD2	TRBV5-6	NA	TRBJ2-1	TGTGCCAGCAGCTTGCAGAGCGGGGGAAACCCCTCCAATGAGCAGTTCTTC	CASSLQSGGNPSNEQFF
TRBD1	TRBV28	NA	TRBJ2-7	TGTGCCAGCAGTTTGAGGGGGCCTTACTACGAGCAGTACTTC	CASSLRGPYYEQYF
NA	TRBV5-3	NA	TRBJ1-6	TGTGCCAGAAGCTCCGTGGATCGACAGGTCAAACTATTCAGGAGCTCCTATAATTCACCCCTCCACTTT	CARSSVDRQVKLFRSSYNSPLHF
NA	TRBV7-2	NA	TRBJ1-4	TGTGCCATAGGGGTGGACAGTCCTTTACCTACAGGTGGAAAACTGTTTTTT	CAIGVDSPLPTGGKLFF
TRBD1	TRBV30	NA	TRBJ1-6	TGTGCCTGGAGTGTCTACGACAGGGGAAATTCACCCCTCCACTTT	CAWSVYDRGNSPLHF
TRBD1	TRBV19	NA	TRBJ1-5	TGTGCCAGTACCCTAGGACAGGGGGCCAATCAGCCCCAGCATTTT	CASTLGQGANQPQHF
TRBD1	TRBV28	NA	TRBJ1-2	TGTGCCAGCAAGGGTTGGGGACAGGCGTTTGGCTACACCTTC	CASKGWGQAFGYTF
NA	TRBV7-9	NA	TRBJ2-1	TGTGCCAGCAGCTCCGGAAGGGGTTCCTACAATGAGCAGTTCTTC	CASSSGRGSYNEQFF
NA	TRBV6-5	NA	TRBJ1-5	TGTGCCAGCAGGGGCCCCAATCAGCCCCAGCATTTT	CASRGPNQPQHF
TRBD1	TRBV13	NA	TRBJ1-1	TGTGCCAGCAGCGTTAGTAGGGACAGGCCACGTAAAGCTTTCTTT	CASSVSRDRPRKAFF
NA	TRBV13	NA	TRBJ1-3	TGTGCCAGCAGCTTAGACCCCCAGGGGTCTGGAAACACCATATATTTT	CASSLDPQGSGNTIYF
TRBD2	TRBV10-3	few	TRBJ2-5	TGTGCCATCAGTGCCCTAGCGGGAGGGAGGGAGACCCAGTACTTC	CAISALAGGRETQYF
NA	TRBV28	few	TRBJ1-1	TGTGCCAGCAGGACTCTTGGCGGGGCTGAAGCTTTCTTT	CASRTLGGAEAFF
TRBD2	TRBV11-2	NA	TRBJ2-3	TGTGCCAGCAGCGCCAGACTAGCGGGAATCACAGATACGCAGTATTTT	CASSARLAGITDTQYF
NA	TRBV29-1	NA	TRBJ1-4	TGCAGCGTTGTTGAGGGCTCTAATGAAAAACTGTTTTTT	CSVVEGSNEKLFF
NA	TRBV5-1	many	TRBJ2-6	TGCGCCAGCAGCTTCCCCTTTCCGGGGAGCTTGCCTGGGGCCAACGTCCTGACTTTC	CASSFPFPGSLPGANVLTF
TRBD1	TRBV7-9	NA	TRBJ1-2	TGTGCCAGCAGCTTAATCCCCCAGGGGGATAACTATGGCTACACCTTC	CASSLIPQGDNYGYTF
NA	TRBV6-2/TRBV6-3	NA	TRBJ2-5	TGTGCCAGCAGTTCGAATGCGGAGACCCAGTACTTC	CASSSNAETQYF
NA	TRBV7-2	NA	TRBJ2-1	TGTGCCAGCAGCTCCGGAGCGGGCTTTTACAATGAGCAGTTCTTC	CASSSGAGFYNEQFF
TRBD1	TRBV10-3	NA	TRBJ2-7	TGTGCCATCAGTCCATCGACAGGGGAAACAACCGGGCAGTACTTC	CAISPSTGETTGQYF
NA	TRBV5-4	NA	TRBJ2-3	TGTGCCAGCAGCTTGAATCCAGACACAGATACGCAGTATTTT	CASSLNPDTDTQYF
NA	TRBV20-1	NA	TRBJ2-7	TGCAGTGCTAGGAGCGGGCACGAGCAGTACTTC	CSARSGHEQYF
NA	TRBV6-1	NA	TRBJ1-5	TGTGCCAGCAGTGGTAGGGGTGGGGGGTCCTATCAGCCCCAGCATTTT	CASSGRGGGSYQPQHF
NA	TRBV3-1/TRBV3-2	NA	TRBJ2-6	TGTGCCAGCAGCCAGAGGCCCCGGGATTCTGGGGCCAACGTCCTGACTTTC	CASSQRPRDSGANVLTF
NA	TRBV12-3/TRBV12-4	NA	TRBJ2-7	TGTGCCAGCAGCCTGGACGGGACCTACGAGCAGTACTTC	CASSLDGTYEQYF
NA	TRBV19	NA	TRBJ1-2	TGTGCCAGTAGTATTCCCGGGTCGAGGGATATATATGGCTACACCTTC	CASSIPGSRDIYGYTF
NA	TRBV18	NA	TRBJ2-7	TGTGCCAGCTCCGAGACAGTGCCACCCGACGAGCAGTACTTC	CASSETVPPDEQYF
TRBD1	TRBV5-5	NA	TRBJ2-7	TGTGCCAGCAGGAACCGGGACAGTAGCTCCTACGAGCAGTACTTC	CASRNRDSSSYEQYF
NA	TRBV9	NA	TRBJ2-2	TGTGCCAGCAGCATTAGCGGAGACACCGGGGAGCTGTTTTTT	CASSISGDTGELFF
TRBD1	TRBV11-1	NA	TRBJ2-3	TGTGCCAGCAGGGTTACAGGGGCCCGCACAGATACGCAGTATTTT	CASRVTGARTDTQYF
NA	TRBV5-4	NA	TRBJ1-6	TGTGCCAGCAGCTTGGTCAGGGATCAGGGTTCACCCCTCCACTTT	CASSLVRDQGSPLHF
TRBD1	TRBV3-1/TRBV3-2	NA	TRBJ1-4	TGTGCCAGCAGCCAGAGGACAGGGAATGAAAAACTGTTTTTT	CASSQRTGNEKLFF
NA	TRBV19	NA	TRBJ1-1	TGTGCCAGTAGTAACAAGGGGTGGGACACTGAAGCTTTCTTT	CASSNKGWDTEAFF
TRBD2	TRBV7-9	NA	TRBJ2-1	TGTGCCAGCAGCACCGGCGGGAGGGGGACCTACAATGAGCAGTTCTTC	CASSTGGRGTYNEQFF
NA	TRBV21-1	NA	TRBJ2-7	TGTGCCAGCAGCACGAGGACAGGGATCAACGAGCAGTACTTC	CASSTRTGINEQYF
TRBD1	TRBV18	few	TRBJ1-4	TGTGCCAGCTCACCCGGACAGGAGGAAAAACTGTTTTTT	CASSPGQEEKLFF